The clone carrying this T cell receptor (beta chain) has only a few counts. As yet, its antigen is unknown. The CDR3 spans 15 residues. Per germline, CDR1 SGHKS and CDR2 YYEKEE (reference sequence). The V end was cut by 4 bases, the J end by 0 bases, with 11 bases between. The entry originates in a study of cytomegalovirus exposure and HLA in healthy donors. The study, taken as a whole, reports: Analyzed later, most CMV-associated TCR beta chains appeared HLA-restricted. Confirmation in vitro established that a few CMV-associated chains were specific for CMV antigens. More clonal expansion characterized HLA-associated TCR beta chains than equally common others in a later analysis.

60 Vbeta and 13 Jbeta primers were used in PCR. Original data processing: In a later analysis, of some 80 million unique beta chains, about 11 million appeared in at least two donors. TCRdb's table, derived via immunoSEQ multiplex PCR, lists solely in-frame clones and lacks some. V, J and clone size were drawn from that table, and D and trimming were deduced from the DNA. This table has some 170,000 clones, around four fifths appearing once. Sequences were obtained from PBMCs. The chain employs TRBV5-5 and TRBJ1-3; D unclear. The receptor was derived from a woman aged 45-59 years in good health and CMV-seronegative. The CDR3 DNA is TGTGCCAGCAGCCATAGACATAGCTCTGGAAACACCATATATTTT. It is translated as CASSHRHSSGNTIYF. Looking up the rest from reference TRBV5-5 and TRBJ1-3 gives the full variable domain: DAGVTQSPTHLIKTRGQQVTLRCSPISGHKSVSWYQQVLGQGPQFIFQYYEKEERGRGNFPDRFSARQFPNYSSELNVNALLLGDSALYLCASSHRHSSGNTIYFGEGSWLTVV.